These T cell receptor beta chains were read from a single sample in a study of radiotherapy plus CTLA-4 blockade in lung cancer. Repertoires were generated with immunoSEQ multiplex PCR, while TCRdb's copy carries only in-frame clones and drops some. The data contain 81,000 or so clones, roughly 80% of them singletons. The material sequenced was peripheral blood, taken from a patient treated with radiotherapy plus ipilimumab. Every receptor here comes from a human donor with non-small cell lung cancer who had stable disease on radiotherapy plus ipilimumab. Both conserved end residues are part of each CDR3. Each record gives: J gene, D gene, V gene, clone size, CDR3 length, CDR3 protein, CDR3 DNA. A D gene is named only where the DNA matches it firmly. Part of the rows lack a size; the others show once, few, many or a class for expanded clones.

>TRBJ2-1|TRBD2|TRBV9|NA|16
CASSVGRGSSYNEQFF
TGTGCCAGCAGCGTAGGGCGGGGGAGCTCCTACAATGAGCAGTTCTTC
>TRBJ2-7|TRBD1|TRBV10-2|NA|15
CASSESSGQVYEQYF
TGCGCCAGCAGTGAGAGTTCGGGACAGGTTTACGAGCAGTACTTC
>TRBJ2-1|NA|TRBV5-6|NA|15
CASSTEGGFYNEQFF
TGTGCCAGCAGCACAGAGGGAGGTTTTTACAATGAGCAGTTCTTC
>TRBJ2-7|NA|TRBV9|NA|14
CASSVAVGGREQYF
TGTGCCAGCAGCGTAGCTGTAGGGGGAAGAGAGCAGTACTTC
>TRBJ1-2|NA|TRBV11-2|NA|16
CASSFQLGGGNYGYTF
TGTGCCAGCAGCTTCCAGCTGGGGGGAGGAAACTATGGCTACACCTTC
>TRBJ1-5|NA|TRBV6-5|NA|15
CASSYSVGWGGPQHF
TGTGCCAGCAGTTACTCGGTGGGATGGGGGGGACCCCAGCATTTT
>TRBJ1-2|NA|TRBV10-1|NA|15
CASSAPSGGEYGYTF
TGCGCCAGCAGTGCCCCCTCGGGGGGGGAGTATGGCTACACCTTC
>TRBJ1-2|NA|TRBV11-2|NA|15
CASSFSRDSHYGYTF
TGTGCCAGCAGCTTTTCCAGGGACTCCCACTATGGCTACACCTTC
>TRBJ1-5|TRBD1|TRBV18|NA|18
CASSRARLGQEIHQPQHF
TGTGCCAGCTCACGAGCTCGGCTCGGACAGGAAATTCATCAGCCCCAGCATTTT
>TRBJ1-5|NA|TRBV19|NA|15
CASSSYDRPNQPQHF
TGTGCCAGTAGTAGCTACGACAGGCCGAATCAGCCCCAGCATTTT
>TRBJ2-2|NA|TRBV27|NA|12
CASSLWPGELFF
TGTGCCAGCAGTTTATGGCCCGGGGAGCTGTTTTTT
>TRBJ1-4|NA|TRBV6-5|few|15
CASSLKTGPNEKLFF
TGTGCCAGCAGTCTCAAGACAGGCCCAAATGAAAAACTGTTTTTT
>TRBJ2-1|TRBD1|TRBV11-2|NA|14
CASSLKGARNEQFF
TGTGCCAGCAGCTTGAAGGGGGCGAGAAATGAGCAGTTCTTC
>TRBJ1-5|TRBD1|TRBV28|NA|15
CASSVAGTGVQPQHF
TGTGCCAGCAGCGTTGCGGGGACAGGGGTTCAGCCCCAGCATTTT
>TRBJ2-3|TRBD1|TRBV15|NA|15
CATSTKGQATDTQYF
TGTGCCACCAGCACCAAAGGACAGGCCACAGATACGCAGTATTTT
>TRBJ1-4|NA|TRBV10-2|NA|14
CASSDNASNEKLFF
TGCGCCAGCAGTGATAATGCGTCTAATGAAAAACTGTTTTTT
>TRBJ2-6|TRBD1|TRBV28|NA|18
CASMAGRGRGSGANVLTF
TGTGCCAGCATGGCAGGAAGGGGGCGCGGTTCTGGGGCCAACGTCCTGACTTTC
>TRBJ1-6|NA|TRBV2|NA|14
CASSVGRGNSPLHF
TGTGCCAGCAGTGTGGGGAGGGGAAATTCACCCCTCCACTTT
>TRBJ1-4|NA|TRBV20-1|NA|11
CSELLTEKLFF
TGCAGTGAGTTATTAACGGAAAAACTGTTTTTT
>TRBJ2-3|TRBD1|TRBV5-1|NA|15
CASSPGQGGTDTQYF
TGCGCCAGCAGCCCCGGACAGGGAGGTACAGATACGCAGTATTTT
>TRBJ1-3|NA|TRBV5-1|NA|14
CASSLMADGNTIYF
TGCGCCAGCAGCTTGATGGCAGATGGAAACACCATATATTTT
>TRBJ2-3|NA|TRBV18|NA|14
CASSLAADTDTQYF
TGTGCCAGCTCACTAGCTGCGGACACAGATACGCAGTATTTT
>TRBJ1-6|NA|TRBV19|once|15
CASSSTWGATSPLHF
TGTGCCAGTAGTAGCACATGGGGCGCGACTTCACCCCTCCACTTT
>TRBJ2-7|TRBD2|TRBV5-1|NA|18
CASSLAPSSGVLSYEQYF
TGCGCCAGCAGCTTGGCCCCGTCTAGCGGGGTATTATCCTACGAGCAGTACTTC
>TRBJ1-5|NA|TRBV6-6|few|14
CASSRASSNQPQHF
TGTGCCAGCAGTCGGGCGAGTAGCAATCAGCCCCAGCATTTT
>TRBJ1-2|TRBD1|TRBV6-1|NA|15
CASSEGQVANYGYTF
TGTGCCAGCAGTGAGGGACAGGTAGCTAACTATGGCTACACCTTC